Each of the 29 T cell receptor beta chains below was sequenced from the same sample in a study of cytomegalovirus exposure and HLA in healthy donors (dated by TCRdb to 2016 to 2017). The library was generated by the immunoSEQ multiplex PCR assay. The multiplex PCR relied on a mix of 60 forward primers for TCR Vbeta segments and 13 reverse primers for TCR Jbeta segments. TCRdb stores this immuneACCESS table with in-frame sequences only. Part of the clones is absent; in the studies checked, under half of the shortfall reflects unresolved V genes, and no reason is known for the rest. The sample contains some 120,000 clones, approximately 80% of them found a single time. Less than 6% of the sample lies in the top ten. Sequencing was carried out using PBMCs. The receptors stem from a man aged 18 to 29 in good health and CMV-seropositive.

The V call is TRBV15, the J call TRBJ2-5; TRBD1 is a possible D gene (5 bases). V dropped 8 bases and J dropped 2 bases, with 9 bases sitting between them. Germline lookup yields CDR1 LNHNV and CDR2 YYDKDF (reference sequence). The CDR3 loop spans 12 amino acids. CDR3 DNA: TGTGCCACCGCCAAGGGGCAAGAGACCCAGTACTTC. Encoded protein: CATAKGQETQYF.

The rearrangement joins TRBV10-1 to TRBJ2-3; D unclear. This CDR3 has 11 residues. V shed 4 bases and J shed 5 bases, with 4 bases lying between them. Germline V gene lookup returns CDR1 WNHNN and CDR2 SYGVQD (reference sequence). CDR3 coding DNA: TGCGCCAGCAGTGTCGGAGATACGCAGTATTTT. Its translation is CASSVGDTQYF.

The CDR3 here is CASSARTGGSYEQYF. Written as DNA, the CDR3 is TGTGCCAGTAGTGCCCGGACAGGGGGCTCCTACGAGCAGTACTTC. The chain employs TRBV19 and TRBJ2-7; 10 bases line up with TRBD1. Germline assignment: CDR1 LNHDA and CDR2 SQIVND (reference sequence). The CDR3 consists of 15 residues. The ends lost 5 bases at V and 0 bases at J; junction bases unmatched: 4.

The genes are TRBV27 and TRBJ2-5; D unresolved. CDR3 length equals 14 residues. Germline lookup yields CDR1 MNHEY and CDR2 SMNVEV (reference sequence). Between the trimmed V and J ends, which lost 5 bases and 5 bases, there was a span of 15 bases. CDR3 sequence reads: CASSLNSPRETQYF. For the CDR3, the DNA is TGTGCCAGCAGTCTAAACTCTCCGAGGGAGACCCAGTACTTC.

This clone has only one observation. The CDR3 region is CSVNRQGATNEKLFF. Written as DNA, the CDR3 is TGCAGCGTCAATCGACAGGGTGCTACTAATGAAAAACTGTTTTTT. The chain is built from TRBV29-1 and TRBJ1-4; 7 nucleotides agree with TRBD1. The CDR3 contains 15 residues. The ends lost 6 bases at V and 2 bases at J; junction bases unmatched: 9. Germline V gene sequence: CDR1 SQVTM, CDR2 ANQGSEA.

The chain is built from TRBV29-1 and TRBJ1-2; TRBD1 is a possible D gene (5 bases). The CDR3 totals 12 residues. Trimming left V 5 bases short and J 8 bases short, with 15 bases between. Germline assignment: CDR1 SQVTM and CDR2 ANQGSEA. The CDR3 spells CSVHRDSGGYTF. The CDR3 DNA follows: TGCAGCGTTCATAGGGACTCGGGGGGCTACACCTTC.

V and J are TRBV9 and TRBJ2-1; D is uncertain. Germline V gives CDR1 SGDLS, CDR2 YYNGEE. V dropped 4 bases and J dropped 8 bases, with 13 bases sitting between them. The CDR3 is 13 residues long. The CDR3: CASSSAVFHEQFF. The CDR3 DNA is TGTGCCAGCAGCTCCGCAGTTTTTCATGAGCAGTTCTTC.

The chain carries TRBV5-1 and TRBJ2-7, with TRBD1 identical over 8 bases. V gave up 0 bases and J gave up 0 bases; unmatched junction bases: 8. Germline V gene sequence: CDR1 SGHRS, CDR2 YFSETQ. CDR3 length: 17 amino acids. The CDR3 is CASSLGQGSHLSYEQYF. The CDR3 region has the DNA TGCGCCAGCAGCTTGGGACAGGGGTCCCACCTCTCCTACGAGCAGTACTTC.

This clone was seen more than once but under ten times. The chain links TRBV11-1 to TRBJ2-5; perhaps TRBD1 as D (6 bases). The V end was cut by 5 bases, the J end by 1 base, with 14 bases between. From germline, CDR1 is SGHAT and CDR2 FQDESV (reference sequence). The CDR3 has 15 amino acids. In DNA, the CDR3 is TGTGCCAGCAGCCTTTACCCGACAGGCCAAGAGACCCAGTACTTC. Its protein product is CASSLYPTGQETQYF.

Here the CDR3 DNA reads TGCGCCAGCAGCCTCCGGGGGGGGAGGTTGGATGGCTACACCTTC. Protein product: CASSLRGGRLDGYTF. This sequence joins TRBV5-1 and TRBJ1-2, with D maybe TRBD1 (5 bases). Looked up from germline, CDR1 is SGHRS and CDR2 is YFSETQ. Trimming took off 4 bases at V and 6 bases at J, with 19 bases between the two ends. The CDR3 is 15 residues long.

The chain couples TRBV7-9 to TRBJ2-7; D is unresolved. The CDR3 spans 14 residues. Trimming left V 5 bases short and J 1 base short, with 12 bases between. The V gene's germline CDR1 is SEHNR and CDR2 FQNEAQ (reference sequence). Here the CDR3 reads CASSLSLRSYEQYF. In nucleotides, the CDR3 is TGTGCCAGCAGCCTAAGCTTAAGATCCTACGAGCAGTACTTC.

V usage is TRBV6-5 and J usage is TRBJ1-2; tentative D call: TRBD1 (5 bases). The CDR3 runs to 14 residues. V was cut by 5 bases and J by 0 bases, with 10 bases left in between. The germline gives CDR1 MNHEY, CDR2 SVGAGI. The CDR3 DNA is TGTGCCAGCAGTCCAGACAGATCTAACTATGGCTACACCTTC. Protein product: CASSPDRSNYGYTF.

V gene TRBV11-2 combines with J gene TRBJ2-1, with 15 bases that match TRBD2. V lost 5 bases to trimming and J lost 2 bases; unmatched junction nucleotides: 7. The CDR3 has 18 amino acids. Germline assignment: CDR1 SGHAT and CDR2 FQNNGV. For the CDR3, the DNA is TGTGCCAGCAGCGCCCCGGGACTAGCGGGAGGAACCTACAATGAGCAGTTCTTC. Translating it yields CASSAPGLAGGTYNEQFF.

V gene TRBV2 combines with J gene TRBJ2-1; 16 bases align to TRBD2. Trimming cost V 4 bases and J 0 bases; bases outside gene matches: 9. The CDR3 contains 20 residues. Per the germline V gene, CDR1 is SNHLY and CDR2 is FYNNEI. The CDR3 here is CASSGFTGTSGGASYNEQFF. The CDR3 bases are TGTGCCAGCAGTGGGTTTACCGGGACTAGCGGGGGGGCCTCCTACAATGAGCAGTTCTTC.

The chain couples TRBV5-5 to TRBJ2-7; 7 positions match TRBD2. With V trimmed by 6 bases and J by 6 bases, 12 bases remained unmatched. In germline, CDR1 is SGHKS, CDR2 YYEKEE (reference sequence). The CDR3 is 14 amino acids. The CDR3 DNA is TGTGCCAGCAACGCGGGGAGCGGGGACGCCGAGCAGTACTTC. It specifies CASNAGSGDAEQYF.

The chain links TRBV6-1 to TRBJ1-1, with 8 bases aligning to TRBD1. The ends lost 3 bases at V and 5 bases at J; junction bases unmatched: 2. The germline V gene has CDR1 MNHNS and CDR2 SASEGT. The length of the CDR3 is 13 residues. The CDR3 bases are TGTGCCAGCAGTGAGAGACAGGGGACTGAAGCTTTCTTT. Translated, it gives CASSERQGTEAFF.

In this sample, this clone is medium-sized. This chain joins TRBV13 and TRBJ2-5; D not resolved. Trimming shortened V by 6 bases and J by 5 bases, and 19 bases separated the two germline ends. The CDR3 contains 15 residues. CDR1 is PRHDT and CDR2 is FYEKMQ in the germline V gene (reference sequence). DNA of the CDR3: TGTGCCAGCAGACACACCCGATTCACCGGGGAGACCCAGTACTTC. Protein product: CASRHTRFTGETQYF.

Here the CDR3 reads CASSSPPGLAGVNTGELFF. The CDR3, as DNA: TGTGCCAGCAGTTCCCCCCCGGGACTAGCGGGAGTAAACACCGGGGAGCTGTTTTTT. The chain links TRBV7-9 to TRBJ2-2, with 14 nucleotides matching TRBD2. Germline values: CDR1 SEHNR, CDR2 FQNEAQ (reference sequence). The CDR3 is 19 residues long. V lost 6 bases and J lost 2; bases outside the gene matches: 11.

This sequence joins TRBV6-1 and TRBJ1-2; tentatively, D is TRBD1 (6 bases). V dropped 6 bases and J dropped 0 bases, with 8 bases sitting between them. Germline assignment: CDR1 MNHNS and CDR2 SASEGT. This CDR3 is built from 13 residues. The CDR3 spells CASRGQSNYGYTF. CDR3 in DNA: TGTGCCAGCAGAGGACAGTCTAACTATGGCTACACCTTC.

The V and J genes are TRBV10-3 and TRBJ2-2; possible D gene TRBD2, 5 bases. Per germline, CDR1 ENHRY and CDR2 SYGVKD. V shed 0 bases and J shed 6 bases, with 11 bases lying between them. The CDR3 contains 15 residues. CDR3 in DNA: TGTGCCATCAGTGAGTCGAGGGAAGTTGCCGGGGAGCTGTTTTTT. Its translation: CAISESREVAGELFF.

This clone was picked up one time. CDR3 coding DNA: TGTGCCTGGAGTACATCCCTCTCCTATAATTCACCCCTCCACTTT. Amino acids: CAWSTSLSYNSPLHF. This chain links TRBV30 with TRBJ1-6; unclear D gene. This CDR3 is built from 15 residues. Germline CDR1 and CDR2: GTSNPN and SVGIG (reference sequence). Trimming shortened V by 2 bases and J by 0 bases, and 8 bases separated the two germline ends. The whole variable domain, remainder taken from reference TRBV30 and TRBJ1-6, is SQTIHQWPATLVQPVGSPLSLECTVEGTSNPNLYWYRQAAGRGLQLLFYSVGIGQISSEVPQNLSASRPQDRQFILSSKKLLLSDSGFYLCAWSTSLSYNSPLHFGNGTRLTVT.

The genes are TRBV18 and TRBJ2-1, with a weak D call TRBD1 (5 bases). The CDR3 sequence is 14 residues long. Between the trimmed V and J ends, which lost 3 bases and 9 bases, there was a span of 15 bases. Germline V lookup: CDR1 KGHSH, CDR2 LQKENI. CDR3 in DNA: TGTGCCAGCTCACCGGGGCCCGGACGAGGTGAGCAGTTCTTC. Amino acids: CASSPGPGRGEQFF.

This clone showed up just once. The V call is TRBV6-1, the J call TRBJ1-1; D unclear. V was cut by 6 bases and J by 11 bases, with 19 bases left in between. The germline V gene encodes CDR1 MNHNS and CDR2 SASEGT. This CDR3 spans 13 amino acids. The CDR3 DNA is TGTGCCAGCAGAGAGGGTTTCAGTCCGTGGGCTTTCTTT. Residues: CASREGFSPWAFF.

The chain carries TRBV5-8 and TRBJ2-1; perhaps TRBD1 as D (5 bases). In germline, CDR1 is SGHTS, CDR2 YDEGEE. V was clipped by 7 bases and J by 5 bases, with 16 bases between them. The CDR3 length is 14 residues. The CDR3 protein is CASGQRLRDNEQFF. In DNA, the CDR3 is TGTGCCAGCGGACAAAGGTTAAGGGACAATGAGCAGTTCTTC. Combining the CDR3 with reference TRBV5-8 and TRBJ2-1 gives the whole variable domain EAGVTQSPTHLIKTRGQQATLRCSPISGHTSVYWYQQALGLGLQFLLWYDEGEERNRGNFPPRFSGRQFPNYSSELNVNALELEDSALYLCASGQRLRDNEQFFGPGTRLTVL.

V gene TRBV28 combines with J gene TRBJ1-5; 9 bases map to TRBD1. Losses at the gene ends were 6 bases for V and 5 bases for J; bases not matched to a gene: 2. Germline V gene sequence: CDR1 MDHEN, CDR2 SYDVKM. The CDR3 loop spans 13 amino acids. CDR3 in DNA: TGTGCCAGCAGCGGACAGGGGCATCAGCCCCAGCATTTT. It codes for CASSGQGHQPQHF.

This clone showed up just a few times. The gene calls are TRBV7-2 and TRBJ2-4, with 11 positions matching TRBD2. After removal of 5 bases from V and 3 bases from J, the junction contained 15 bases not matched to a gene. Germline lookup yields CDR1 SGHTA and CDR2 FQGNSA. The CDR3 has 19 residues. DNA for the CDR3: TGTGCCAGCAGCCCTCAGAGACTAGCGGGAATTTTTGTCAAAAACATTCAGTACTTC. Its translation: CASSPQRLAGIFVKNIQYF.

V gene TRBV14 combines with J gene TRBJ1-1; D not resolved. Trimming stripped 3 bases from V and 1 base from J, with 9 bases between. This CDR3 has 14 residues. Germline-derived CDR1 and CDR2 are SGHDN and FVKESK. CDR3 protein: CASSHPRENTEAFF. The CDR3 region has the DNA TGTGCCAGCAGCCACCCTAGAGAGAACACTGAAGCTTTCTTT.

This clone was found a few times. The V call is TRBV2, the J call TRBJ1-5; D remains ambiguous. The length of the CDR3 is 15 residues. With 1 base removed from V and 1 base from J, the gap between germline ends came to 8 bases. Germline CDR1 reads SNHLY; CDR2 reads FYNNEI. CDR3 in amino acids: CASSEETGSNQPQHF. The CDR3, as DNA: TGTGCCAGCAGTGAAGAGACGGGGAGCAATCAGCCCCAGCATTTT.

The chain joins TRBV7-3 to TRBJ2-1, with 10 bases fitting TRBD2. The CDR3 extends over 18 amino acids. Germline V gene lookup returns CDR1 SGHTA and CDR2 FQGTGA. V gave up 0 bases and J gave up 5 bases; unmatched junction bases: 10. CDR3 in amino acids: CASSLTRSASGRNNEQFF. CDR3 DNA: TGTGCCAGCAGCTTAACTAGGTCGGCTAGCGGGAGAAACAATGAGCAGTTCTTC. The variable domain in full, with the rest retrieved from reference TRBV7-3 and TRBJ2-1, is GAGVSQTPSNKVTEKGKYVELRCDPISGHTALYWYRQSLGQGPEFLIYFQGTGAADDSGLPNDRFFAVRPEGSVSTLKIQRTERGDSAVYLCASSLTRSASGRNNEQFFGPGTRLTVL.